This T cell receptor (beta chain) was recovered during a study of T cell responses to AZD1222 COVID-19 vaccine. Study information: Timing groups of about 4 and about 12 weeks for second doses were pooled. Study results and limitations: Reportedly, nearly half of unique spike TCRs recognized epitopes outside B.1.351/B.1.1.7 mutations. There were repertoire samples only from the period after the peak T cell response. Seropositive AZD1222 recipients at baseline numbered only five or six.

The germline CDR1 and CDR2 sequences are MNHEY and SMNVEV (reference sequence). The CDR3 is made up of 13 amino acids. V lost 2 bases and J 3 bases, leaving 8 bases between the germline ends. Assay used: immunoSEQ multiplex PCR; TCRdb lists only in-frame clones, some missing. This table holds roughly 100,000 clones, approximately 89% found once. To note about this clone: Its matching antigen is unknown.

This chain connects TRBV27 to TRBJ2-7, with a possible D match to TRBD1 (6 bases). This receptor was taken from an adult in good health. This sample comprised peripheral blood, obtained on day 0 of AZD1222 vaccination. CDR3 DNA sequence: TGTGCCAGCAGTTTAGACAGGCTCTACGAGCAGTACTTC. Its translation: CASSLDRLYEQYF.